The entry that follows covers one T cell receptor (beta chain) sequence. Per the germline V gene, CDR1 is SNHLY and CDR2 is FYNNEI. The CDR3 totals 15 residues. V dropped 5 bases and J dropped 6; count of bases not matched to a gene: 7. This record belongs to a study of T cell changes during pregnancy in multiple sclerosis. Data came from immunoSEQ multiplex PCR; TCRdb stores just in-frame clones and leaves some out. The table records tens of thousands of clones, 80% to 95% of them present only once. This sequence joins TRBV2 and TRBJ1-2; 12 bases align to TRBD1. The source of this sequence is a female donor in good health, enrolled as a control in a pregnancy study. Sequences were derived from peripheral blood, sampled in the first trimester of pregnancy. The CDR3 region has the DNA TGTGCCAGCAGTTCCCGGGACAGGGGGCGCGATGGCTACACCTTC. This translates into CASSSRDRGRDGYTF.